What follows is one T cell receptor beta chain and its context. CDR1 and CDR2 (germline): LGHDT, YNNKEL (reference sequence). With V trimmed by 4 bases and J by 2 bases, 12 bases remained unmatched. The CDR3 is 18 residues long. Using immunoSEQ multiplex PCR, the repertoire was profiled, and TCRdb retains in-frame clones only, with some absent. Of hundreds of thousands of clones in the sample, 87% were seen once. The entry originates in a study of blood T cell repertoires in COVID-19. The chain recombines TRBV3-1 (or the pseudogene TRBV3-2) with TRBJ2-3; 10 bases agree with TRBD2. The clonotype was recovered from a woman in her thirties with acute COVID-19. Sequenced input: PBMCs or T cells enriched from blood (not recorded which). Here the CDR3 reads CASSLSSFSGGNTDTQYF. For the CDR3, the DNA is TGTGCCAGCAGCCTTTCGAGTTTTAGCGGGGGGAACACAGATACGCAGTATTTT.